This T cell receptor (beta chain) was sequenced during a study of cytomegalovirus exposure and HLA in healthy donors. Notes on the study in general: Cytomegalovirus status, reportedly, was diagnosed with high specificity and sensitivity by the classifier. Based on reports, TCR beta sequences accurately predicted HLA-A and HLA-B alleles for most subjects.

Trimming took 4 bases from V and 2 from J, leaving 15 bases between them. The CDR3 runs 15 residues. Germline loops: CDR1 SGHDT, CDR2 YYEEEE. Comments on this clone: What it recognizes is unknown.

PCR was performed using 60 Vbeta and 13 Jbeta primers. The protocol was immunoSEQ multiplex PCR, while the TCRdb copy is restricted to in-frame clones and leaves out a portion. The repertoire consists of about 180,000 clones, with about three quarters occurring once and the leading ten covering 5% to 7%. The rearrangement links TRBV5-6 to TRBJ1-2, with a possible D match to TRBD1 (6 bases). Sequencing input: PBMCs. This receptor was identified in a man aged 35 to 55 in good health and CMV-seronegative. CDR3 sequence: CASSALQGLNYGYTF. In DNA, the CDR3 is TGTGCCAGCAGCGCCTTACAGGGTCTAAACTATGGCTACACCTTC.